The 22 T cell receptor beta chains below were found in one sample sequenced in a study of OX40 agonist ivuxolimab in advanced cancers. Receptors were amplified or captured by the immunoSEQ multiplex PCR assay. Entries here come from immuneACCESS through TCRdb and include only in-frame sequences with V and J called. Some clones fail to appear in such tables; in the studies checked, an unresolved V gene covers under half of the shortfall, and the cause of the remainder is unknown. In this sample the table shows 95,000 to 150,000 clones, over 75% of which occur a single time. Jointly, the top ten make up roughly 0.59% of the sample. The source material was CD4+ or CD8+ T cells sorted from blood, sampled in a trial of the OX40 agonist ivuxolimab. The receptors derive from an adult with an advanced solid tumor such as melanoma, head and neck, liver or kidney cancer.

This chain joins TRBV29-1 and TRBJ1-1; D uncertain. The CDR3 contains 12 residues. Germline V gene sequence: CDR1 SQVTM, CDR2 ANQGSEA. The V end was cut by 3 bases, the J end by 4 bases, with 9 bases between. The CDR3 nucleotides are TGCAGCGTTGAGGGGAGGGTCACTGAAGCTTTCTTT. Residues: CSVEGRVTEAFF.

The chain has TRBV7-9 and TRBJ2-5; D call uncertain. V lost 1 base and J lost 5, with 11 bases in between. CDR1 is SEHNR and CDR2 is FQNEAQ in the germline V gene (reference sequence). The CDR3 has 14 amino acids. The CDR3 nucleotides are TGTGCCAGCAGCTTAGACCGTAGAAGGGAGACCCAGTACTTC. It codes for CASSLDRRRETQYF.

Comments on this clone: The junction and the germline gene differ at one end; a read error may be behind it. The chain carries TRBV11-2 and TRBJ1-4, with 9 bases that match TRBD1. The CDR3 is 16 amino acids. Germline V gives CDR1 SGHAT, CDR2 FQNNGV. CDR3 in DNA: TGTGCCAGCACCTTAATCCCCGGGACAGGGAATGAAAAACTGTTTTTT. It specifies CASTLIPGTGNEKLFF.

V gene TRBV5-6 combines with J gene TRBJ1-5; TRBD1 aligns across 8 bases. This CDR3 comprises 16 residues. The germline gives CDR1 SGHDT, CDR2 YYEEEE. Trimming at V came to 3 bases and at J to 1 base, leaving 6 bases not matched to a gene. This CDR3 reads CASSYRQGLSNQPQHF. The CDR3 DNA reads as TGTGCCAGCAGCTATCGACAGGGGTTGAGCAATCAGCCCCAGCATTTT. The full variable domain, with the rest looked up from reference TRBV5-6 and TRBJ1-5, is DAGVTQSPTHLIKTRGQQVTLRCSPKSGHDTVSWYQQALGQGPQFIFQYYEEEERQRGNFPDRFSGHQFPNYSSELNVNALLLGDSALYLCASSYRQGLSNQPQHFGDGTRLSIL.

Concerning this clone: This sample also contains other DNA sequences that code for the same CDR3. The rearrangement uses TRBV7-6 and TRBJ2-1; the match to TRBD2 covers 7 bases. This CDR3 has 12 amino acids. The ends lost 3 bases at V and 8 bases at J; junction bases unmatched: 1. CDR1 is SGHVS and CDR2 is FNYEAQ in the germline V gene. CDR3 in amino acids: CASSLGRDEQFF. The DNA of the CDR3 is TGTGCCAGCAGCTTGGGGAGGGATGAGCAGTTCTTC.

The chain carries TRBV20-1 and TRBJ2-7; no firm D call. Germline assignment: CDR1 DFQATT and CDR2 SNEGSKA (reference sequence). CDR3 size: 11 residues. V dropped 6 bases and J dropped 7 bases, with 13 bases sitting between them. The CDR3 nucleotides are TGCAGTGCCGCTTCCGGGTGGGAGCAGTACTTC. Protein product: CSAASGWEQYF.

V usage is TRBV7-2 and J usage is TRBJ2-1, with 7 bases that match TRBD2. With 0 bases clipped from V and 4 bases from J, the junction kept 3 bases outside the gene matches. This CDR3 has 15 residues. Germline V gene sequence: CDR1 SGHTA, CDR2 FQGNSA. The DNA for the CDR3 is TGTGCCAGCAGCTTAGCAGCGGGGATTTACAATGAGCAGTTCTTC. As protein: CASSLAAGIYNEQFF.

The chain is built from TRBV4-1 and TRBJ1-5; D possibly corresponds to TRBD1 (5 bases). The CDR3 has 16 residues. Trimming left V 4 bases short and J 5 bases short, with 18 bases between. CDR1 is MGHRA and CDR2 is YSYEKL in the germline V gene. The CDR3 sequence is CASSLSGRAGYQPQHF. The CDR3 nucleotides are TGCGCCAGCAGCCTATCAGGGCGGGCAGGGTATCAGCCCCAGCATTTT.

The CDR3 DNA follows: TGTGCCAGCAGTTACTCGTACGGGGTCGGGGAGCTGTTTTTT. It is translated as CASSYSYGVGELFF. V and J are TRBV6-5 and TRBJ2-2; D may be TRBD2 (5 bases). This CDR3 has 14 amino acids. V was clipped by 0 bases and J by 7 bases, with 9 bases between them. Germline V CDR1 and CDR2: MNHEY, SVGAGI.

CDR3 loop: CASSQIGGQGSSYEQYF. In DNA, the CDR3 is TGCGCCAGCAGCCAAATCGGAGGACAGGGCAGCTCCTACGAGCAGTACTTC. The rearrangement uses TRBV4-3 and TRBJ2-7; 8 nucleotides line up with TRBD1. The CDR3 covers 17 residues. With 2 bases clipped from V and 0 bases from J, the junction kept 9 bases outside the gene matches. CDR1 and CDR2 (germline): LGHNA, YSLEER.

The CDR3 DNA reads TGTGCCAGCAGGGGGAGATTAGGGGGTCCGCAGTATTTT. Protein product: CASRGRLGGPQYF. The chain uses TRBV28 and TRBJ2-3; a possible D gene is TRBD1 (6 bases). The CDR3 loop spans 13 amino acids. The germline CDR1 and CDR2 sequences are MDHEN and SYDVKM. V dropped 6 bases and J dropped 10 bases, with 17 bases sitting between them.

This sequence joins TRBV2 and TRBJ1-5, with a tentative D call TRBD1 (5 bases). This CDR3 comprises 13 residues. With 6 bases removed from V and 7 bases from J, the gap between germline ends came to 13 bases. CDR1 and CDR2 from the germline V gene are SNHLY and FYNNEI. CDR3 sequence reads: CASRPERDQPQHF. CDR3 sequence (DNA): TGTGCCAGCAGGCCAGAAAGGGACCAGCCCCAGCATTTT.

The CDR3 DNA follows: TGTGCCGGCAAGACCGGGCCCTCATCCTACGAGCAGTACTTC. It is translated as CAGKTGPSSYEQYF. This chain connects TRBV30 to TRBJ2-7; no definite D call. Germline-derived CDR1 and CDR2 are GTSNPN and SVGIG (reference sequence). The CDR3 is 14 residues long. V dropped 8 bases and J dropped 1 base, with 18 bases sitting between them.

This clone was seen only once. The chain links TRBV30 to TRBJ2-1; the match to TRBD1 covers 8 bases. The CDR3 loop spans 13 amino acids. Per germline, CDR1 GTSNPN and CDR2 SVGIG (reference sequence). Trimming cost V 3 bases and J 6 bases; bases outside gene matches: 4. The chain's CDR3 is CAWSRGPRNEQFF. The DNA for the CDR3 is TGTGCCTGGAGCAGGGGGCCCCGCAATGAGCAGTTCTTC. The full variable domain, its missing parts supplied by reference TRBV30 and TRBJ2-1, is SQTIHQWPATLVQPVGSPLSLECTVEGTSNPNLYWYRQAAGRGLQLLFYSVGIGQISSEVPQNLSASRPQDRQFILSSKKLLLSDSGFYLCAWSRGPRNEQFFGPGTRLTVL.

The chain links TRBV11-1 to TRBJ1-6; 7 bases agree with TRBD1. In germline, CDR1 is SGHAT, CDR2 FQDESV (reference sequence). The CDR3 has 14 amino acids. The junction had 3 bases not matched to a gene; V was cut back by 0 bases and J by 10 bases. CDR3: CASSLADRLSPLHF. CDR3 in DNA: TGTGCCAGCAGCTTAGCGGACAGGCTGTCACCCCTCCACTTT.

This chain links TRBV18 with TRBJ2-2; possibly TRBD2 for D (5 bases). CDR1 and CDR2 (germline): KGHSH, LQKENI. The CDR3 totals 12 residues. V dropped 3 bases and J dropped 11 bases, with 10 bases sitting between them. The CDR3 is CASSPGSVELFF. The DNA of the CDR3 is TGTGCCAGCTCACCGGGGAGCGTCGAGCTGTTTTTT.

The chain uses TRBV25-1 and TRBJ1-1; possible D gene TRBD1, 6 bases. V was shortened by 4 bases and J by 11 bases, with 14 bases between the two germline ends. The CDR3 has 12 residues. In germline, CDR1 is MGHDK, CDR2 SYGVNS. CDR3 protein: CASSGLGQRAFF. CDR3 in DNA: TGTGCCAGCAGTGGTCTTGGACAGAGGGCTTTCTTT.

V usage is TRBV9 and J usage is TRBJ2-6; 11 bases agree with TRBD2. V lost 5 bases and J lost 0; bases outside the gene matches: 4. CDR1 and CDR2 (germline): SGDLS, YYNGEE. There are 17 residues in the CDR3. CDR3 nucleotides: TGTGCCAGCAGTGCACTAGCGGGGGCCTCTGGGGCCAACGTCCTGACTTTC. It encodes CASSALAGASGANVLTF.

The V call is TRBV19, the J call TRBJ2-3; a weak D match, TRBD2 (7 bases). The CDR3 spans 15 residues. The V end was cut by 5 bases, the J end by 4 bases, with 16 bases between. CDR1 is LNHDA and CDR2 is SQIVND in the germline V gene (reference sequence). DNA for the CDR3: TGTGCCAGTAGTTCCTCGCGGGGGCGCGCAGATACGCAGTATTTT. This sequence encodes CASSSSRGRADTQYF.

The genes are TRBV11-3 and TRBJ2-5; weak D call: TRBD2 (7 bases). The CDR3 spans 14 residues. Trimming left V 3 bases short and J 4 bases short, with 12 bases between. In germline, CDR1 is SGHNT, CDR2 YENEEA. The CDR3 loop reads CASSFGGAGETQYF. CDR3 bases: TGTGCCAGCAGCTTTGGGGGGGCCGGAGAGACCCAGTACTTC.

The rearrangement uses TRBV2 and TRBJ2-4, with 9 bases fitting TRBD1. Germline V gene data show CDR1 as SNHLY and CDR2 as FYNNEI. The CDR3 covers 17 residues. Trimming at V came to 2 bases and at J to 2 bases, leaving 7 bases not matched to a gene. The CDR3 spells CASSELGQGRTKNIQYF. The CDR3, as DNA: TGTGCCAGCAGTGAATTGGGACAGGGAAGGACCAAAAACATTCAGTACTTC.

The chain recombines TRBV6-6 with TRBJ2-1; D tentatively reads TRBD1 or TRBD2 (6 bases each). Germline V gene data show CDR1 as MNHNY and CDR2 as SVGAGI (reference sequence). V shed 7 bases and J shed 4 bases, with 17 bases lying between them. CDR3 length: 15 amino acids. The CDR3 reads CASTSPGGGYNEQFF. As DNA, the CDR3 is TGTGCCAGCACTTCACCCGGGGGCGGATACAATGAGCAGTTCTTC.